This T cell receptor beta chain was observed in a study of blood T cell repertoires in COVID-19 (dated by TCRdb to 2018 to 2021). At the level of the whole study: Collaborator samples came from the United States, Italy and Spain and covered acute and convalescent phases of COVID-19. The prospective study material was composed of cDNA or gDNA derived from T cells, B-cell-depleted T cells, or PBMCs. Subjects who had been exposed to COVID-19, were actively infected with it, or had recovered from it provided the deeply sampled blood TCRbeta repertoires that made up the dataset. The repertoires were released in a freely available public database meant as a resource for research on the immune response to SARS-CoV-2. The samples were drawn from two sources: the first 160 participants of the ongoing ImmuneRACE study, and 1,200 or so subjects contributed by 6 global collaborators. A de-identified subject ID, COVID-19 status, age in years and sex were almost always included in the sample metadata. Where available, HLA class I and class II types were taken from metadata supplied by the sample provider and were not determined by assay-based typing.

Study-wide conclusions, independent of this receptor: The quantity of clinical and demographic metadata differed by source and by participant and was supplied without curation.

The CDR3 starts with the cysteine, ends with the phenylalanine, and has 10 residues. The kept DNA is CDR3 alone, 30 bases in frame from the first base. The germline V gene encodes CDR1 SQVTM and CDR2 ANQGSEA. The V end loses 2 bases and the J end loses 8 bases, and a stretch of 6 bases separates them. Each collaborating institution followed its own protocols to collect whole blood in K2EDTA tubes. For TCRbeta analysis, collaborators shipped samples as frozen whole blood, isolated PBMCs, or DNA extracted from either of those sample types. This clone is a singleton in its sample. What this receptor recognizes is not known. The sample holds no much larger clone one base away, and base qualities are not on file. TCRbeta CDR3 regions were amplified from genomic DNA using the immunoSEQ Assay, a bias-controlled multiplex PCR. From the authors' description of their analysis: The number of nucleated cells in each sample was estimated by amplification of reference gene primers within the assay. To quantify the absolute abundance of each unique TCRbeta CDR3 rearrangement, sequence reads were collapsed and filtered. For each sample, productive Simpson clonality was calculated as the square root of Simpson's diversity index across productive rearrangements. The clones in this table, taken by TCRdb from immuneACCESS, are in-frame only. Not every clone is retained; where verified, under half of the shortfall comes from an unresolved V gene, and the cause of the rest is unknown. V and J calls plus clone size are reproduced from that table; the DNA served to infer D and trimming. Within this sample are a few hundred thousand clones, with roughly 80% of them counted one time only. The leading ten clones occupy more than 9% of the sample.

The V and J genes are TRBV29-1 and TRBJ1-2, with the D gene call left open. What was sequenced was peripheral blood. The TCR originated in an elderly woman with acute or convalescent COVID-19. The CDR3 protein sequence reads: CSVENPGYTF. In nucleotide form, the sequence is TGCAGCGTTGAAAATCCGGGCTACACCTTC.